A selection of T cell receptor beta chains follows, all from one sample in a study of cytomegalovirus exposure and HLA in healthy donors. Method: immunoSEQ multiplex PCR; TCRdb's copy keeps in-frame clones and lacks some. The sample lists about 110,000 clones, around 73% seen once, with under 9.5% in the top ten. The material sequenced was PBMCs. Source of these receptors: a man aged 35 to 55 in good health and CMV-seronegative. The CDR3 runs from the conserved cysteine through the conserved F or W. D genes are given only for firm matches. Rows may omit the clone size; those that give it use once, few, many or a size class.

12,NA,NA,TRBJ2-7,TRBV12-1,CASSFGSGEQYF,TGTGCCAGCAGCTTTGGGTCCGGCGAGCAGTACTTC
15,NA,NA,TRBJ2-2,TRBV11-1,CASSPRTGGSGELFF,TGTGCCAGCAGCCCCAGGACAGGAGGGTCCGGGGAGCTGTTTTTT
17,NA,TRBD1,TRBJ1-1,TRBV7-2,CASSLAGTGEKYTEAFF,TGTGCCAGCAGCTTAGCGGGGACAGGGGAGAAGTACACTGAAGCTTTCTTT
13,NA,NA,TRBJ2-7,TRBV18,CASSIAGGYEQYF,TGTGCCAGCTCAATTGCCGGGGGCTACGAGCAGTACTTC
14,once,TRBD1,TRBJ1-1,TRBV27,CASSRQGENTEAFF,TGTGCCAGCAGTCGCCAGGGGGAGAACACTGAAGCTTTCTTT
14,NA,TRBD1,TRBJ2-7,TRBV5-1,CASSSGTGGYEQYF,TGCGCCAGCAGCTCCGGGACAGGGGGCTACGAGCAGTACTTC
15,few,NA,TRBJ2-7,TRBV6-5,CASRLPRQGFPEQYF,TGTGCCAGCAGGCTCCCGAGACAAGGCTTTCCCGAGCAGTACTTC
17,NA,TRBD1,TRBJ1-5,TRBV19,CASSITSGQGSNQPQHF,TGTGCCAGTAGTATTACGTCGGGACAGGGGAGCAATCAGCCCCAGCATTTT
15,NA,NA,TRBJ1-1,TRBV6-1,CASSEWSTMNTEAFF,TGTGCCAGCAGTGAATGGAGCACAATGAACACTGAAGCTTTCTTT
13,NA,NA,TRBJ1-6,TRBV6-1,CASSETVRRPLHF,TGTGCCAGCAGTGAAACGGTCCGGAGACCCCTCCACTTT
14,NA,NA,TRBJ1-6,TRBV19,CASSIGPGLPPLHF,TGTGCCAGTAGTATAGGACCGGGACTTCCACCCCTCCACTTT
15,NA,TRBD1,TRBJ1-5,TRBV5-1,CASSLGDRGGQPQHF,TGCGCCAGCAGCTTGGGGGACAGGGGGGGACAGCCCCAGCATTTT
15,NA,NA,TRBJ2-5,TRBV28,CASIQGGGFGETQYF,TGTGCCAGCATACAGGGGGGGGGCTTCGGGGAGACCCAGTACTTC
19,NA,TRBD2,TRBJ2-5,TRBV4-1,CASSHGGEAGDIHKETQYF,TGCGCCAGCAGCCATGGGGGGGAAGCGGGGGACATTCACAAAGAGACCCAGTACTTC
15,NA,TRBD2,TRBJ2-1,TRBV4-1,CASSQESGAYNEQFF,TGCGCCAGCAGCCAAGAAAGCGGGGCCTACAATGAGCAGTTCTTC
16,NA,NA,TRBJ1-1,TRBV4-1,CASSQDLEVRSTEAFF,TGCGCCAGCAGCCAAGATTTGGAGGTTCGAAGCACTGAAGCTTTCTTT
11,once,NA,TRBJ2-7,TRBV7-9,CASSRGYEQYF,TGTGCCAGCAGCCGCGGGTACGAGCAGTACTTC
17,once,TRBD1,TRBJ2-6,TRBV5-6,CASSPGTERSGANVLTF,TGTGCCAGCAGCCCTGGGACAGAGCGCTCTGGGGCCAACGTCCTGACTTTC
11,NA,NA,TRBJ2-2,TRBV20-1,CSATGSGELFF,TGCAGTGCTACGGGATCCGGGGAGCTGTTTTTT
16,NA,NA,TRBJ1-5,TRBV5-6,CASSSNAGAGNQPQHF,TGTGCCAGCAGCTCTAACGCCGGAGCGGGCAATCAGCCCCAGCATTTT
14,NA,NA,TRBJ2-7,TRBV6-5,CASRMFQGYYEQYF,TGTGCCAGCAGGATGTTCCAGGGGTACTACGAGCAGTACTTC
12,NA,TRBD2,TRBJ2-1,TRBV5-8,CASTLGLAGVFF,TGTGCCAGCACCCTTGGGCTAGCGGGGGTGTTCTTC
14,NA,NA,TRBJ1-5,TRBV19,CASSISGGNQPQHF,TGTGCCAGTAGTATAAGCGGAGGCAATCAGCCCCAGCATTTT
13,NA,NA,TRBJ1-3,TRBV13,CVSSPDRRNTIYF,TGTGTCAGCAGCCCCGACAGGAGGAACACCATATATTTT
15,NA,TRBD2,TRBJ2-7,TRBV28,CASSSAGRGAYEQYF,TGTGCCAGCAGTTCTGCAGGGAGGGGAGCCTACGAGCAGTACTTC
16,once,TRBD1,TRBJ2-1,TRBV30,CAWSRDRTGFYNEQFF,TGTGCCTGGAGTCGGGATAGGACAGGGTTTTACAATGAGCAGTTCTTC